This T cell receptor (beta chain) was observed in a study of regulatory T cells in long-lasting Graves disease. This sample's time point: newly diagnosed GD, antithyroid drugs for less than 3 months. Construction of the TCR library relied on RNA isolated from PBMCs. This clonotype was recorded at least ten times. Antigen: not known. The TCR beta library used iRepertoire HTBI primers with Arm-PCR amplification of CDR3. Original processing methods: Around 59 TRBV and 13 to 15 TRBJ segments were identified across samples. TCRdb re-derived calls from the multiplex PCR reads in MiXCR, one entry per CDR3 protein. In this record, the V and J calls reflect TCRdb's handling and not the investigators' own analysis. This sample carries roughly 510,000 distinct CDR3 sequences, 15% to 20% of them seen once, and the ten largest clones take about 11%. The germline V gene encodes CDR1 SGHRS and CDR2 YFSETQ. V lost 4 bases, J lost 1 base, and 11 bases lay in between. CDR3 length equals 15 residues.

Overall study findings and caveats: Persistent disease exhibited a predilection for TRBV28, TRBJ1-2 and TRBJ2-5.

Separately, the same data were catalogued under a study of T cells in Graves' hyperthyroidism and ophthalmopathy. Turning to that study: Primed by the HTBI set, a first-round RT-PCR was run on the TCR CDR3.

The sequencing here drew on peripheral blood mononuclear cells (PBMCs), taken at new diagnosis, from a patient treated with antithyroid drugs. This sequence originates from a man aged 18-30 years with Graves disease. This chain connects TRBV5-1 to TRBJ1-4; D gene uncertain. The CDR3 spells CASSMDPGTNEKLFF. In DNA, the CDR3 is TGCGCCAGCAGCATGGACCCCGGAACTAATGAAAAACTGTTTTTT.